The 24 T cell receptor beta chains below were found in one sample sequenced in a study of shared clonotypes between healthy human individuals. Naive CD8 cells were CD45RO-negative, positively selected for CCR7, excluding terminally differentiated effector memory CD45RA+ cells. Method: immunoSEQ multiplex PCR; TCRdb's copy keeps in-frame clones and lacks some. The sample records hundreds of thousands of clones, roughly 96% being singletons. The sequenced sample was naive CD8+ T cells sorted from blood. The receptors shown here come from a woman younger than 45 in good health.

The chain employs TRBV19 and TRBJ2-5; D is tentatively TRBD1 or TRBD2 (5 bases each). The CDR3 runs to 15 residues. Trimming stripped 6 bases from V and 5 bases from J, with 19 bases between. CDR1 and CDR2 from the germline V gene are LNHDA and SQIVND (reference sequence). The CDR3 spells CASSRDLTSLETQYF. DNA for the CDR3: TGTGCCAGTAGCAGGGACCTAACCTCACTGGAGACCCAGTACTTC.

V is TRBV29-1 and J is TRBJ2-7; TRBD1 aligns across 7 bases. The CDR3 extends over 12 amino acids. Trimming cost V 7 bases and J 3 bases; bases outside gene matches: 6. Germline V CDR1 and CDR2: SQVTM, ANQGSEA. The DNA of the CDR3 is TGCAGCGCAAGAGACAGGGACTACGAGCAGTACTTC. Translated: CSARDRDYEQYF.

V usage is TRBV9 and J usage is TRBJ2-5, with TRBD2 identical over 7 bases. This CDR3 is 15 amino acids long. Trimming at V came to 0 bases and at J to 1 base, leaving 3 bases not matched to a gene. Per the germline V gene, CDR1 is SGDLS and CDR2 is YYNGEE. DNA for the CDR3: TGTGCCAGCAGCGTAGATCTAGCGGTCCAAGAGACCCAGTACTTC. It translates to CASSVDLAVQETQYF.

This clone has more than one count but fewer than ten. J is TRBJ1-1 and V is TRBV9; TRBD1 matches 7 bases. The CDR3 extends over 13 amino acids. Trimming at V came to 3 bases and at J to 2 bases, leaving 1 base not matched to a gene. The germline V gene encodes CDR1 SGDLS and CDR2 YYNGEE. CDR3 in amino acids: CASSDRGNTEAFF. Written as DNA, the CDR3 is TGTGCCAGCAGCGACAGGGGAAACACTGAAGCTTTCTTT.

The rearrangement uses TRBV29-1 and TRBJ2-2; the D gene is possibly TRBD2 (5 bases). The CDR3 contains 10 residues. The V gene lost 4 bases and the J gene lost 8 bases, with 5 bases spanning the gap. Germline V gives CDR1 SQVTM, CDR2 ANQGSEA. The CDR3 coding sequence is TGCAGCGTTGGGGAGGGGGAGCTGTTTTTT. Translating it yields CSVGEGELFF.

The J gene is TRBJ1-5, the V gene TRBV11-2; 8 bases fit TRBD1. From germline, CDR1 is SGHAT and CDR2 FQNNGV. The ends lost 5 bases at V and 1 base at J; junction bases unmatched: 4. This CDR3 is built from 15 residues. Here the CDR3 DNA reads TGTGCCAGCAGCCCACAGGGGGTGAGCAATCAGCCCCAGCATTTT. This encodes CASSPQGVSNQPQHF.

V and J are TRBV4-1 and TRBJ2-1; no definite D call. Trimming shortened V by 0 bases and J by 4 bases, and 4 bases separated the two germline ends. CDR3 length equals 13 residues. The germline CDR1 and CDR2 sequences are MGHRA and YSYEKL. The CDR3: CASSQEQYNEQFF. In DNA form, the CDR3 reads TGCGCCAGCAGCCAAGAACAATACAATGAGCAGTTCTTC.

The chain has TRBV7-9 and TRBJ2-1, with D perhaps matching TRBD2 (7 bases). V lost 5 bases and J 4 bases, leaving 21 bases between the germline ends. This CDR3 contains 17 residues. Germline assignment: CDR1 SEHNR and CDR2 FQNEAQ (reference sequence). The CDR3, as DNA: TGTGCCAGCAGCCCCAGTAAGGGGGGCGGGAGTTACAATGAGCAGTTCTTC. It specifies CASSPSKGGGSYNEQFF.

V is TRBV2 and J is TRBJ2-7, with 12 bases lining up with TRBD2. Germline V gives CDR1 SNHLY, CDR2 FYNNEI. The CDR3 has 15 amino acids. The V segment lost 6 bases and the J segment 4 bases; nucleotides outside the gene matches: 7. The CDR3, as DNA: TGTGCCAGCAGGGAAACCGGGACTAGCGGGTACGAGCAGTACTTC. As protein: CASRETGTSGYEQYF.

V usage is TRBV5-1 and J usage is TRBJ2-1, with 12 bases identical to TRBD2. Per germline, CDR1 SGHRS and CDR2 YFSETQ. V shed 5 bases, J shed 0 bases, and the junction held 3 bases outside the gene matches. The CDR3 has 16 amino acids. The CDR3 sequence: CASSQLAGGSYNEQFF. CDR3 sequence (DNA): TGCGCCAGCAGTCAACTAGCGGGAGGCTCCTACAATGAGCAGTTCTTC.

The chain has TRBV5-1 and TRBJ2-7; 10 bases fit TRBD1. Germline-derived CDR1 and CDR2 are SGHRS and YFSETQ. The length of the CDR3 is 15 residues. The J segment lost 6 bases and the V segment lost 1 base, leaving 7 bases of the junction unmatched. The DNA of the CDR3 is TGCGCCAGCAGCTTGTCAGGGACAGGGGATTTCGAGCAGTACTTC. Translated, it gives CASSLSGTGDFEQYF. The variable domain in full, with the rest retrieved from reference TRBV5-1 and TRBJ2-7, is KAGVTQTPRYLIKTRGQQVTLSCSPISGHRSVSWYQQTPGQGLQFLFEYFSETQRNKGNFPGRFSGRQFSNSRSEMNVSTLELGDSALYLCASSLSGTGDFEQYFGPGTRLTVT.

The V gene is TRBV10-3, the J gene TRBJ2-7; D call uncertain. The V gene lost 4 bases and the J gene lost 4 bases, with 8 bases spanning the gap. The V gene's germline CDR1 is ENHRY and CDR2 SYGVKD. The CDR3 runs to 12 residues. CDR3 nucleotide sequence: TGTGCCATCAGTGCCCAACCATACGAGCAGTACTTC. Protein sequence: CAISAQPYEQYF.

The rearrangement links TRBV21-1 to TRBJ2-7; TRBD2 was called by the table and not checked on the DNA. TRBV21-1 is marked as a pseudogene. This CDR3 has 16 amino acids. This CDR3 is CASSKVWREENYEQYF. DNA of the CDR3: TGTGCCAGCAGCAAAGTTTGGCGGGAGGAAAACTACGAGCAGTACTTC.

The genes are TRBV28 and TRBJ1-3; D is unclear. The V end lost 1 base, the J end lost 5 bases, and 3 bases lay between the germline ends. The CDR3 runs to 12 residues. The V gene's germline CDR1 is MDHEN and CDR2 SYDVKM. CDR3 bases: TGTGCCAGCAGTTTATCCAGAAACACCATATATTTT. Amino acids: CASSLSRNTIYF.

This rearrangement joins TRBV15 to TRBJ1-5, with a weak D call TRBD1 (5 bases). CDR1 and CDR2 (germline): LNHNV, YYDKDF (reference sequence). Trimming pared 0 bases from V and 5 bases from J, leaving 8 bases between. The CDR3 spans 14 residues. The CDR3 protein is CATSRDSRDQPQHF. The CDR3 nucleotides are TGTGCCACCAGCAGAGATAGCAGGGATCAGCCCCAGCATTTT.

The gene calls are TRBV6-1 and TRBJ2-7; 7 nucleotides match TRBD2. This CDR3 comprises 12 residues. V gave up 6 bases and J gave up 12 bases; unmatched junction bases: 11. Germline CDR1 is MNHNS and CDR2 is SASEGT. CDR3 sequence reads: CASRPTGTTVYF. The CDR3 bases are TGTGCCAGCAGACCCACCGGGACTACTGTGTACTTC.

The chain employs TRBV7-9 and TRBJ2-7, with 7 bases that match TRBD1. CDR1 is SEHNR and CDR2 is FQNEAQ in the germline V gene (reference sequence). The CDR3 extends over 13 amino acids. V lost 5 bases, J lost 10 bases, and 11 bases stayed unmatched. CDR3 in amino acids: CASSPGGWVGQYF. Here the CDR3 DNA reads TGTGCCAGCAGCCCAGGGGGATGGGTCGGTCAGTACTTC.

The chain uses TRBV19 and TRBJ2-7, with D maybe TRBD1 (5 bases). Trimming removed 7 bases from V and 4 bases from J, with 11 bases in between. The CDR3 length is 12 residues. CDR1 is LNHDA and CDR2 is SQIVND in the germline V gene (reference sequence). The CDR3 is CASKDPGYEQYF. In nucleotides, the CDR3 is TGTGCCAGTAAGGACCCAGGGTACGAGCAGTACTTC. Based on the CDR3 plus reference TRBV19 and TRBJ2-7, the full variable domain is DGGITQSPKYLFRKEGQNVTLSCEQNLNHDAMYWYRQDPGQGLRLIYYSQIVNDFQKGDIAEGYSVSREKKESFPLTVTSAQKNPTAFYLCASKDPGYEQYFGPGTRLTVT.

V and J are TRBV6-1 and TRBJ1-1; D unresolved. Germline V CDR1 and CDR2: MNHNS, SASEGT. Deletions cut 3 bases from V and 0 bases from J, with 8 bases between. The CDR3 consists of 14 residues. CDR3 sequence (DNA): TGTGCCAGCAGTGATTTGGGAATGAACACTGAAGCTTTCTTT. Residues: CASSDLGMNTEAFF.

The chain carries TRBV9 and TRBJ2-7; 7 bases map to TRBD1. Trimming took 3 bases from V and 7 from J; bases not matched to a gene: 10. Germline CDR1 SGDLS, CDR2 YYNGEE. The CDR3 sequence is 14 residues long. CDR3: CASSGTGAQEEQYF. In DNA, the CDR3 is TGTGCCAGCAGCGGAACAGGGGCCCAGGAGGAGCAGTACTTC.

V usage is TRBV28 and J usage is TRBJ2-7; no clear D gene. Germline CDR1 is MDHEN and CDR2 is SYDVKM. The CDR3 extends over 12 amino acids. V gave up 2 bases and J gave up 6 bases, with 8 bases separating them. The CDR3 region has the DNA TGTGCCAGCAGTTTAGGAGAACTCGAGCAGTACTTC. Its protein product is CASSLGELEQYF.

Only a few counts were recorded for this clone. This sequence joins TRBV7-8 and TRBJ1-1, with 7 bases matching TRBD1. The CDR3 is 14 residues long. V shed 5 bases and J 7 bases; nucleotides not matched to a gene: 10. Germline loops: CDR1 SGHVS, CDR2 FQNEAQ. The CDR3 DNA follows: TGTGCCAGCAGCCACCCGGGACAGCCCTTTGAAGCTTTCTTT. Residues: CASSHPGQPFEAFF.

This clone has only one observation. The chain carries TRBV9 and TRBJ2-4; TRBD2 agrees at 9 bases. Per germline, CDR1 SGDLS and CDR2 YYNGEE. This CDR3 is built from 17 residues. J gave up 0 bases and V 3 bases, and 7 bases lay outside the gene matches. The CDR3 is CASSGGRAGGAKNIQYF. The CDR3 DNA reads TGTGCCAGCAGCGGGGGGCGAGCGGGAGGAGCCAAAAACATTCAGTACTTC.

This chain connects TRBV19 to TRBJ2-7; maybe TRBD2 (5 bases). Trimming removed 4 bases from V and 4 bases from J, with 11 bases in between. This CDR3 has 13 residues. Germline V CDR1 and CDR2: LNHDA, SQIVND (reference sequence). This CDR3 is CASSNRAEYEQYF. The DNA for the CDR3 is TGTGCCAGTAGTAACAGAGCGGAATACGAGCAGTACTTC.